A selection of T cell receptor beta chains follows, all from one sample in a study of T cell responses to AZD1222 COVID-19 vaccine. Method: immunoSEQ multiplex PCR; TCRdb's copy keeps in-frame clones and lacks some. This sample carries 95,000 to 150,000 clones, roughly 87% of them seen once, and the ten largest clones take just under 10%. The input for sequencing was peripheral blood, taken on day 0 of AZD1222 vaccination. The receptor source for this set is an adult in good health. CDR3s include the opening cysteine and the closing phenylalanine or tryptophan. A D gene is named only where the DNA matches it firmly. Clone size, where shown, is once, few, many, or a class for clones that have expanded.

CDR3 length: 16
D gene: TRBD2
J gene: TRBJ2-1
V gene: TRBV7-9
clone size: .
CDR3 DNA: TGTGCCAGCAGCTTAAGCCTAGCGGGAGCATACAATGAGCAGTTCTTC
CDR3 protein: CASSLSLAGAYNEQFF

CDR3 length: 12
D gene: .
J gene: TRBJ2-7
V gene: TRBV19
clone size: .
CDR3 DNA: TGTGCCAGTAGTCCAGGAGCCTACGAGCAGTACTTC
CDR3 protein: CASSPGAYEQYF

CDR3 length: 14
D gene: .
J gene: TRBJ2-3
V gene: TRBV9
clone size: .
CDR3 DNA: TGTGCCAGCAGCCCCCGTCCGTGGGCAGATACGCAGTATTTT
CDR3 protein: CASSPRPWADTQYF

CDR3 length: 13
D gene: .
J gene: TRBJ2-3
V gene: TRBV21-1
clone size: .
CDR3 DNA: TGTGCCACCCCGACGGGATCCACAGATACGCAGTATTTT
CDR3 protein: CATPTGSTDTQYF

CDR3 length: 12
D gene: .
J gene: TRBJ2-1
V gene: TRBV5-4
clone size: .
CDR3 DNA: TGTGCCAGCAGCTTGGCGCTAAATGAGCAGTTCTTC
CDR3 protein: CASSLALNEQFF

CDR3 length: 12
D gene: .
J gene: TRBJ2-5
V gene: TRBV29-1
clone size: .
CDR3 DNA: TGCAGCGTTGTGGGAATCCAAGAGACCCAGTACTTC
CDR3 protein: CSVVGIQETQYF

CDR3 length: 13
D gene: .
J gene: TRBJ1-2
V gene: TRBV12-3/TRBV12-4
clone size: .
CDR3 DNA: TGTGCCAGCAGCCGGGGCGGACTCTATGGCTACACCTTC
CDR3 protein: CASSRGGLYGYTF

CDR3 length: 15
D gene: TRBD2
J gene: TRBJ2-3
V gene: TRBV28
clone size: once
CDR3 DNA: TGTGCCAGCAGAGCGGGAGGATTACTCACAGATACGCAGTATTTT
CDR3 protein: CASRAGGLLTDTQYF

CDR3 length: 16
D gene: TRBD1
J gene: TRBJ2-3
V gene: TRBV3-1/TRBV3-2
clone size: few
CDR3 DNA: TGTGCCAGCAGCCAAGACAGGACAGGGAAGTCAGATACGCAGTATTTT
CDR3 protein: CASSQDRTGKSDTQYF

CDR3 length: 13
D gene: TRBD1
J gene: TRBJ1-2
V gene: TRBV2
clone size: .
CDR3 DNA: TGTGCCAGCAGGGTGGGACAGAACTATGGCTACACCTTC
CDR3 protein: CASRVGQNYGYTF

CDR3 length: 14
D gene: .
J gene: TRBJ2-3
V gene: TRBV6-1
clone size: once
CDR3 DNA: TGTGCCAGCACCACGGGGGAAAGCACAGATACGCAGTATTTT
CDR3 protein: CASTTGESTDTQYF

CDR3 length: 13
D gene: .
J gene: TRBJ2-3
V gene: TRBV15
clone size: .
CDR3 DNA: TGTGCCACCAGCAGAGATACCCCAGATACGCAGTATTTT
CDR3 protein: CATSRDTPDTQYF

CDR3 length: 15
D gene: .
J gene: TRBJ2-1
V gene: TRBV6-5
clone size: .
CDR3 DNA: TGTGCCAGCACCTTAGGGAGTGAGGGGAGTAATGAGCAGTTCTTC
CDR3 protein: CASTLGSEGSNEQFF

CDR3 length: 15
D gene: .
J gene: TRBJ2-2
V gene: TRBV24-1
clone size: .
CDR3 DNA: TGTGCCACCAGTGACGCCGGCAGGGGCACCGGGGAGCTGTTTTTT
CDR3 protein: CATSDAGRGTGELFF

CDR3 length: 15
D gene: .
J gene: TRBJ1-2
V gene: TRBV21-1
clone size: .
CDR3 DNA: TGTGCCAGCAGCGGGGCCCCAGACTACCTAGATGGCTACACCTTC
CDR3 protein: CASSGAPDYLDGYTF

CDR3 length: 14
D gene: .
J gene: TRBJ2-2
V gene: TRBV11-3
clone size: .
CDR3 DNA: TGTGCCAGCAGCTTACGGCAGGGTAGCCGGGAGCTGTTTTTT
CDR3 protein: CASSLRQGSRELFF

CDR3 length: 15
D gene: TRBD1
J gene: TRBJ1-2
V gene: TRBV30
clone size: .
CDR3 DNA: TGTGCCTGGAGCGCTCCGGGACAGGGAAACTATGGCTACACCTTC
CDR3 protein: CAWSAPGQGNYGYTF

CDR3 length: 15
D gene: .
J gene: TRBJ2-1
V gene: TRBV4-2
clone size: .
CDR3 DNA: TGTGCCAGCAGCCAAAGAGAGTCGGCCTACAATGAGCAGTTCTTC
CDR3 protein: CASSQRESAYNEQFF

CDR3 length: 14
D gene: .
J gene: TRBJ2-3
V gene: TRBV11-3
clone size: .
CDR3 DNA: TGTGCCAGCAGCCTGGGACCGGAACTCGATACGCAGTATTTT
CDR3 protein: CASSLGPELDTQYF

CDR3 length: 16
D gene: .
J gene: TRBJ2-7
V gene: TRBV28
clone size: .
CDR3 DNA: TGTGCCAGCAGTTTATATGCGATATATTGGGGGAGCGAGCAGTACTTC
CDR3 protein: CASSLYAIYWGSEQYF

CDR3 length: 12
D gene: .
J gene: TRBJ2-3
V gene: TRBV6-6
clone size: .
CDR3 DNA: TGTGCCAGCAGTCCCTCCCGGGATACGCAGTATTTT
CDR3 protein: CASSPSRDTQYF

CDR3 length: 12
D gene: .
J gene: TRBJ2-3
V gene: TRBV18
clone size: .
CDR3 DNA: TGTGCCAGCTCACCAGGCCCAGATACGCAGTATTTT
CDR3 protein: CASSPGPDTQYF

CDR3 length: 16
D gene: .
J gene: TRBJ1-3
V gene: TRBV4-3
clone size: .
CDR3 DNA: TGCGCCAGCAGCCAAGGACAGGCTTACAGTGGAAACACCATATATTTT
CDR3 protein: CASSQGQAYSGNTIYF

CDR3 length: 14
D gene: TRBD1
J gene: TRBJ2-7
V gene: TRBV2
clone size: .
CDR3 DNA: TGTGCCAGCAGTGCGACAGGGGGACCCTACGAGCAGTACTTC
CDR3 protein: CASSATGGPYEQYF

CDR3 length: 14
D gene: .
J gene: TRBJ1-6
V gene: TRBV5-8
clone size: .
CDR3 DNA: TGTGCCAGCAGCAGAAAGACCGAGATTTCACCCCTCCACTTT
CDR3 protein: CASSRKTEISPLHF

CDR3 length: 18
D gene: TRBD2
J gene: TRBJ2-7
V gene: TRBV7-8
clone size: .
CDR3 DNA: TGTGCCAGCAGCTTAGTCGCGGGGGGGGGTTCTCCCTCCTACGAGCAGTACTTC
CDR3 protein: CASSLVAGGGSPSYEQYF

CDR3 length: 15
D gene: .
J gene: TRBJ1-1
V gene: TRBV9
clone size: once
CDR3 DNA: TGTGCCAGCAGCGGGGCAGGGAGGTTGGGCACTGAAGCTTTCTTT
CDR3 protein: CASSGAGRLGTEAFF

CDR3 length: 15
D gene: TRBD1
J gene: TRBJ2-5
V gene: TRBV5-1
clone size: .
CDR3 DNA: TGCGCCAGCAGCTTGGGTCAGGGGGTCCAAGAGACCCAGTACTTC
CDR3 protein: CASSLGQGVQETQYF

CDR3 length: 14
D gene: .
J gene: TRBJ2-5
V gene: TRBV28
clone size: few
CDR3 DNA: TGTGCCAGCAGTTCCTCAGGGTTTCGAGAGACCCAGTACTTC
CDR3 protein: CASSSSGFRETQYF

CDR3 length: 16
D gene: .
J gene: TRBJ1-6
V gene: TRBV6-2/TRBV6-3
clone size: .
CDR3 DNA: TGTGCCAGCAGTTCGGACGGCTCTCGTTTGGGGTCACCCCTCCACTTT
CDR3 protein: CASSSDGSRLGSPLHF

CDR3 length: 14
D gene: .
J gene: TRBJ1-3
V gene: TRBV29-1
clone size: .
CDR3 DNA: TGCAGCGTTCTGCAGGGTGGATCTGGAAACACCATATATTTT
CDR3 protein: CSVLQGGSGNTIYF

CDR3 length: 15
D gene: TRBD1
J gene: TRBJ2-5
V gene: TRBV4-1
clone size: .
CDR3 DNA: TGCGCCAGCAGCCTAGGGACAGGGGGACAAGAGACCCAGTACTTC
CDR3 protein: CASSLGTGGQETQYF

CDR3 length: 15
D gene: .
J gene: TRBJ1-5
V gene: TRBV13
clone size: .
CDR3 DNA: TGTGCCAGCAGCTTAGGGGGCAGGGTTAATCAGCCCCAGCATTTT
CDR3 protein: CASSLGGRVNQPQHF

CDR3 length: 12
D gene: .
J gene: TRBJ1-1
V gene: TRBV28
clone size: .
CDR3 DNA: TGTGCCAGCAGCCTAGACACCTATGAAGCTTTCTTT
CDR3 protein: CASSLDTYEAFF

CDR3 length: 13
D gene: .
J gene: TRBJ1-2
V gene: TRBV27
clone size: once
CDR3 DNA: TGTGCCAGCAGTTTGGGGGCGGGCTATGGCTACACCTTC
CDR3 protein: CASSLGAGYGYTF

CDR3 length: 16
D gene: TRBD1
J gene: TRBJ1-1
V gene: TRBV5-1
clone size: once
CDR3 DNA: TGCGCCAGCAGCTTGGGGCCACAGGGGCGAGGCACTGAAGCTTTCTTT
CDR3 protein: CASSLGPQGRGTEAFF

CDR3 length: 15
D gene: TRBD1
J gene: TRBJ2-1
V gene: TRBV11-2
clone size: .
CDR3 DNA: TGTGCCAGCAGCACCGGGACAGCCTCCTACAATGAGCAGTTCTTC
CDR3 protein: CASSTGTASYNEQFF